This paragraph covers one T cell receptor (beta chain) sequence. This record comes from a study of blood T cell repertoires in COVID-19. Study overall: PBMCs, B-cell-depleted T cells, or T cells provided the cDNA or gDNA that made up the material.

The CDR3 spans 14 residues. CDR1 is SEHNR and CDR2 is FQNEAQ in the germline V gene (reference sequence). V lost 3 bases, J lost 1 base, and 9 bases lay in between. Measured with immunoSEQ multiplex PCR; TCRdb has only the in-frame clones, and not every one. This sample has approximately 390,000 clones; about 90% occur once, and the top ten carry about 2%. This sequence was found in a woman aged 55-70 years with COVID-19, enrolled during active disease. Sequencing was done on a sample of peripheral blood. The chain employs TRBV7-9 and TRBJ1-2, with D possibly being TRBD1 (5 bases). The CDR3 DNA is TGTGCCAGCAGCTTGGCAGGGAATAACTATGGCTACACCTTC. This translates into CASSLAGNNYGYTF.